This T cell receptor (beta chain) is drawn from a study of T cells in Graves' hyperthyroidism and ophthalmopathy. Study-level points and caveats: Stable hyperthyroidism was told apart from ophthalmopathy by a model built on 13 V-J features.

In regard to this clonotype: Antigen: not known.

Investigators excluded patients with uncontrolled infection, other autoimmune disease, pregnancy or lactation. Each diagnosis drew on symptoms, thyroxine, TRAb, thyroid ultrasound and orbital computed tomography findings. CDR1 and CDR2 (germline): SGHTA, FQGNSA. The CDR3 has 16 amino acids. J lost 1 base, V lost 1 base, and 6 bases had no gene match. Amplified TCR beta CDR3 regions derived from RNA transcripts. Carried out on the TCR CDR3, a first-round RT-PCR used the HTBI primer set. TCRdb re-called the multiplex PCR reads with MiXCR, one entry per CDR3 protein. The sample lists hundreds of thousands of distinct CDR3 sequences, 35% to 55% occurring once.

The genes are TRBV7-2 and TRBJ1-1; 7 bases line up with TRBD1. The TCR comes from a woman aged 18-29 years with Graves' hyperthyroidism. The sequenced sample was peripheral blood or thyroid tissue (not recorded which). This CDR3 is CASSLDLDRANTEAFF. CDR3 bases: TGTGCCAGCAGCTTAGATCTTGACAGGGCGAACACTGAAGCTTTCTTT. Variable domain in full (rest from reference TRBV7-2 and TRBJ1-1): GAGVSQSPSNKVTEKGKDVELRCDPISGHTALYWYRQSLGQGLEFLIYFQGNSAPDKSGLPSDRFSAERTGGSVSTLTIQRTQQEDSAVYLCASSLDLDRANTEAFFGQGTRLTVV.